A selection of T cell receptor beta chains follows, all from one sample in a study of blood T cell repertoires in COVID-19. Some clones are missing from TCRdb's copy, which holds only in-frame ones; the method was immunoSEQ multiplex PCR. Among around 300,000 clones listed, 85% to 90% were seen once. The sequenced material came from peripheral blood. These receptor sequences come from a woman between 45 and 65 years old with active or convalescent COVID-19. The conserved cysteine and the conserved F or W are not part of the CDR3 here.

ASSQRQGANTEAF,TRBV11-2,TRBJ1-1
ASTLRTSGSDTQY,TRBV6-5,TRBJ2-3
ASSQAGLAGEWRSTDTQY,TRBV4-3,TRBJ2-3
ASSYLGQLGDQPQH,TRBV6-5,TRBJ1-5
ASREQGAGVNTEAF,TRBV2,TRBJ1-1
ASSFVRQGQNYSNQPQH,TRBV12-1,TRBJ1-5
ASSLVAGVDEQY,TRBV5-1,TRBJ2-7
ASSQPGQVNTEAF,TRBV4-1,TRBJ1-1
AWKDRAYTEAF,TRBV30,TRBJ1-1
SVEEGFGGYT,TRBV29-1,TRBJ1-2
ASRTGTGYGYT,TRBV2,TRBJ1-2
ASSLPPSGSSYNEQF,TRBV27,TRBJ2-1
ASSGRLHDSLSSYNEQF,TRBV7-8,TRBJ2-1
ASMRDQVNTEAF,TRBV7-9,TRBJ1-1
ASSLRLAGDEQF,TRBV7-9,TRBJ2-1
ASSVEGGQNTQY,TRBV9,TRBJ2-3
ASSAGPGTSGYNEQF,TRBV7-9,TRBJ2-1
ASSSSPPRQAVKQY,TRBV2,TRBJ2-7
ASSQSSTDSYGYT,TRBV4-1,TRBJ1-2
ASSAAGQGPYEQY,TRBV11-3,TRBJ2-7
ASSLEANTEAF,TRBV7-3,TRBJ1-1
ASSSRDRETTNTEAF,TRBV7-3,TRBJ1-1
ASKSPGTSKYEQY,TRBV27,TRBJ2-7
ASSSGQGASNYGYT,TRBV5-1,TRBJ1-2
ASSSGQVGSYEQY,TRBV7-9,TRBJ2-7
ASSLWGSLQGATEAF,TRBV7-3,TRBJ1-1
ASSEARTKGSYNSPLH,TRBV25-1,TRBJ1-6
ASSQAGLPRETQY,TRBV4-1,TRBJ2-5
AWTLGRGRGNSPLH,TRBV30,TRBJ1-6
SVEREGLKTQY,TRBV29-1,TRBJ2-5
ASSLNGAGSNEKLF,TRBV28,TRBJ1-4
ASSRTGSHGYT,TRBV6-5,TRBJ1-2
AISESMGQGHSPLH,TRBV10-3,TRBJ1-6
ASSLVTGGIGELF,TRBV5-6,TRBJ2-2
AWSTGVEAF,TRBV30,TRBJ1-1
ASSYSRAGHYGYT,TRBV6-5,TRBJ1-2
ASSVEDYFVEQF,TRBV9,TRBJ2-1
ASSQGPPTLGGGNTIY,TRBV4-1,TRBJ1-3
ASSDGLAGGEQF,TRBV10-2,TRBJ2-1
ASSQGGQPQH,TRBV19,TRBJ1-5
ASSQDGGSNTGELF,TRBV14,TRBJ2-2
ASSLSTGNYGYT,TRBV5-1,TRBJ1-2
ASSQEVTSGGLH,TRBV14,TRBJ2-5
ASSLRDRVNEKLF,TRBV3-1/TRBV3-2,TRBJ1-4
ASSFKRVLGETQY,TRBV27,TRBJ2-5